The source of this T cell receptor beta chain is a study of T cell responses to AZD1222 COVID-19 vaccine. The CDR3 is made up of 15 amino acids. After removal of 6 bases from V and 3 bases from J, the junction contained 9 bases not matched to a gene. Germline V gives CDR1 MNHEY, CDR2 SVGAGI. Findings and limits, study-wide: The study identified only a handful of AZD1222 recipients as seropositive at baseline. Nearly half of spike-specific TCRs reportedly target variant regions that are unmutated in the B.1.351 and B.1.1.7 variants. Every sample of the repertoires postdated the peak T cell response. Spike-wide vaccine-associated CD4 TCRs dominated at 160-218 and 743-854.

Turning to this clone: The antigen remains undetermined.

TCRdb's table, derived via immunoSEQ multiplex PCR, lists solely in-frame clones and lacks some. The sample holds 150,000 or so clones, about 88% seen once. The material was peripheral blood, obtained after recovery from COVID-19. This clonotype originated in an adult who had recovered from COVID-19. The genes are TRBV6-5 and TRBJ2-7, with TRBD1 matching over 9 bases. The CDR3 DNA is TGTGCCAGCAGCCCCGTACAGGGGGCGTACTACGAGCAGTACTTC. Protein product: CASSPVQGAYYEQYF.